The 20 T cell receptor beta chains presented below share a single source sample, sequenced in a study of blood T cells in healthy people across ages. A J-beta primer mix and a sample-barcoded 5' primer were used in a second PCR of about 6 to 12 cycles. TCRdb called the 5' RACE reads again in MiXCR, with one record for every CDR3 protein. The sample carries around 850,000 distinct CDR3 sequences, around 36% recorded once. The sequenced material came from blood. All receptors come from a man aged 18 to 29 in good health.

This clonotype was detected only a few times. The chain's CDR3 is CASSLAGTSINTEAFF. CDR3 bases: TGTGCCAGCAGCCTGGCCGGGACTTCGATCAACACTGAAGCTTTCTTT. The chain is built from TRBV5-6 and TRBJ1-1; D is perhaps TRBD1 (5 bases). V dropped 4 bases and J dropped 2 bases, with 18 bases sitting between them. The CDR3 totals 16 residues. Germline values: CDR1 SGHDT, CDR2 YYEEEE.

This clonotype appeared many times. The gene calls are TRBV25-1 and TRBJ2-7; a weak D match, TRBD1 (7 bases). Trimming took off 4 bases at V and 6 bases at J, with 22 bases between the two ends. The CDR3 is made up of 16 amino acids. Germline loops: CDR1 MGHDK, CDR2 SYGVNS. Written as DNA, the CDR3 is TGTGCCAGCAGTGTCCGGGCAGGGGGGATTCTCAGCGAGCAGTACTTC. As protein: CASSVRAGGILSEQYF.

This clonotype is a singleton in its sample. The CDR3, as DNA: TGTGCCAGCAGTGAATGGGACAGAACTAATCAGCCCCAGCATTTT. Residues: CASSEWDRTNQPQHF. This chain links TRBV12-3 or TRBV12-4 with TRBJ1-5; TRBD1 agrees at 7 bases. V was clipped by 5 bases and J by 4 bases; unmatched bases: 8. This CDR3 spans 15 amino acids.

The J gene is TRBJ2-7, the V gene TRBV20-1, with 9 bases lining up with TRBD2. The CDR3 length is 14 residues. J lost 7 bases, V lost 6 bases, and 13 bases had no gene match. The germline V gene has CDR1 DFQATT and CDR2 SNEGSKA (reference sequence). CDR3 protein: CSAEPGLAANEQYF. The CDR3 nucleotides read TGCAGTGCCGAACCGGGACTAGCTGCCAATGAGCAGTACTTC.

CDR3 DNA sequence: TGTGCCAGCAGCGGGGGGACGGAGAAAACCCACGAGCAGTTCTTC. Protein product: CASSGGTEKTHEQFF. This chain links TRBV9 with TRBJ2-1; D may correspond to TRBD1 or TRBD2 (5 bases each). The CDR3 is 15 residues long. Germline lookup yields CDR1 SGDLS and CDR2 YYNGEE. V lost 3 bases and J lost 10, with 20 bases in between.

This chain connects TRBV7-3 to TRBJ1-1; D remains unclear. V was clipped by 1 base and J by 5 bases, with 8 bases between them. The germline gives CDR1 SGHTA, CDR2 FQGTGA. This CDR3 comprises 13 residues. CDR3 nucleotide sequence: TGTGCCAGCAGCTTAATGAGTGAGACTGAAGCTTTCTTT. Encoded protein: CASSLMSETEAFF.

Regarding this clonotype: This clone may be a read error of a much larger clone one base away. The rearrangement uses TRBV7-9 and TRBJ2-5; the D is unclear. The CDR3 totals 12 residues. Trimming shortened V by 6 bases and J by 13 bases, and 18 bases separated the two germline ends. Germline lookup yields CDR1 SEHNR and CDR2 FQNEAQ (reference sequence). The CDR3 here is CASSSQVYERYF. The DNA for the CDR3 is TGTGCCAGCAGTAGTCAGGTTTACGAGCGGTACTTC.

CDR3 nucleotide sequence: TGCGCCAGCAGCGGTGGCCTCCCGTCGGATGAGCAGTACTTC. The encoded protein is CASSGGLPSDEQYF. The gene calls are TRBV5-1 and TRBJ2-7; no definite D call. V lost 4 bases, J lost 7 bases, and 18 bases lay in between. Germline CDR1 reads SGHRS; CDR2 reads YFSETQ. The CDR3 loop spans 14 amino acids.

This sequence joins TRBV4-2 and TRBJ2-4; 8 bases align to TRBD1. Near its end, the DNA agrees better with TRBJ2-7, so the J call may be wrong. Germline assignment: CDR1 LGHNA and CDR2 YNFKEQ. This CDR3 spans 15 amino acids. CDR3 nucleotides: TGTGCCAGCAGCCAAGATACAACAGGGGGCTACGAGCAGTACTTC. This sequence encodes CASSQDTTGGYEQYF.

The rearrangement joins TRBV20-1 to TRBJ2-7; D unresolved. The CDR3 is 16 residues long. The germline V gene encodes CDR1 DFQATT and CDR2 SNEGSKA (reference sequence). The germline V and J ends were trimmed by 0 bases and 7 bases, with 22 bases remaining between them. In DNA, the CDR3 is TGCAGTGCTAGAGATTTGTTTGGGGAAAGGAACAATGAGCAGTACTTC. As protein: CSARDLFGERNNEQYF.

In its sample, this clonotype was seen many times. The chain links TRBV12-3 or TRBV12-4 to TRBJ2-3; unclear D gene. V lost 3 bases to trimming and J lost 9 bases, with 7 bases between them. The CDR3 sequence is 11 residues long. The CDR3 bases are TGTGCCAGCAGTTTGGTGAGGACGCAGTATTTT. Translating it yields CASSLVRTQYF.

The chain carries TRBV2 and TRBJ2-5; D call uncertain. This CDR3 is 13 amino acids long. The germline V gene has CDR1 SNHLY and CDR2 FYNNEI. Between the trimmed V and J ends, which lost 5 bases and 11 bases, there was a span of 18 bases. As DNA, the CDR3 is TGTGCCAGCAGTATGAACAGATACAATGAGCAGTACTTC. Amino acid sequence: CASSMNRYNEQYF.

This clonotype was seen ten or more times. The chain couples TRBV6-2 or TRBV6-3 to TRBJ1-2; no clear D gene. The V gene's germline CDR1 is MNHEY and CDR2 SVGEGT. Trimming left V 2 bases short and J 6 bases short, with 7 bases between. The CDR3 is made up of 12 amino acids. In DNA, the CDR3 is TGTGCCAGCAGTTACCCCCAGGATGGCTACACCTTC. Translated, it gives CASSYPQDGYTF.

The chain uses TRBV6-2 or TRBV6-3 and TRBJ2-1; D ambiguous. The CDR3 sequence is 15 residues long. Germline V gene lookup returns CDR1 MNHEY and CDR2 SVGEGT. The germline V and J ends were trimmed by 2 bases and 1 base, with 9 bases remaining between them. CDR3 amino acids: CASSYPRNSYNEQFF. CDR3 nucleotide sequence: TGTGCCAGCAGTTACCCCCGCAATTCCTACAATGAGCAGTTCTTC.

About this clonotype: This sequence may be a read error, since a much larger clone differs from it by one base. The chain has TRBV5-1 and TRBJ2-1; D remains ambiguous. V was cut by 4 bases and J by 8 bases, with 22 bases left in between. In germline, CDR1 is SGHRS, CDR2 YFSETQ. The CDR3 spans 16 residues. The CDR3 sequence: CASSGHSQLIDDEQFF. As DNA, the CDR3 is TGCGCCAGCAGCGGGCACTCCCAGCTGATTGACGATGAGCAGTTCTTC. The whole variable domain, filled in from reference TRBV5-1 and TRBJ2-1, reads KAGVTQTPRYLIKTRGQQVTLSCSPISGHRSVSWYQQTPGQGLQFLFEYFSETQRNKGNFPGRFSGRQFSNSRSEMNVSTLELGDSALYLCASSGHSQLIDDEQFFGPGTRLTVL.

To note about this clonotype: A much larger clone differs from this one at a single base, so this may be a read error. The genes are TRBV4-2 and TRBJ2-1, with TRBD1 matching over 10 bases. V lost 4 bases, J lost 2 bases, and 8 bases stayed unmatched. The CDR3 sequence is 17 residues long. Germline lookup yields CDR1 LGHNA and CDR2 YNFKEQ. CDR3 loop: CASSPTATGGPYNEQFF. The DNA of the CDR3 is TGTGCCAGCAGCCCAACTGCGACAGGGGGCCCCTACAATGAGCAGTTCTTC.

This clonotype was recorded many times. The chain has TRBV29-1 and TRBJ2-3; 11 bases match TRBD2. CDR3 length: 17 residues. Per the germline V gene, CDR1 is SQVTM and CDR2 is ANQGSEA. Trimming took 1 base from V and 6 from J; bases not matched to a gene: 12. This chain's CDR3 is CSVEAATSGELGDTQYF. As DNA, the CDR3 is TGCAGCGTTGAAGCGGCGACTAGCGGGGAATTGGGGGATACGCAGTATTTT.

The rearrangement uses TRBV18 and TRBJ1-5, with unresolved D. CDR3 length equals 17 residues. V lost 2 bases and J 6 bases, leaving 20 bases between the germline ends. In germline, CDR1 is KGHSH, CDR2 LQKENI. The DNA for the CDR3 is TGTGCCAGCTCACCAGGTCTGGGAGCTGGCATGGTTCAGCCCCAGCATTTT. The encoded protein is CASSPGLGAGMVQPQHF.

The chain couples TRBV28 to TRBJ2-4; D gene ambiguous. Germline V lookup: CDR1 MDHEN, CDR2 SYDVKM. The V gene lost 6 bases and the J gene lost 0 bases, with 9 bases spanning the gap. The CDR3 runs 14 residues. Written as DNA, the CDR3 is TGTGCCAGCAGCCACCACAAAGCCAAAAACATTCAGTACTTC. Residues: CASSHHKAKNIQYF.

This clonotype was counted a few times. The chain is built from TRBV29-1 and TRBJ2-5; 7 positions match TRBD1. The germline V gene has CDR1 SQVTM and CDR2 ANQGSEA. The CDR3 covers 12 residues. V dropped 5 bases and J dropped 2; count of bases not matched to a gene: 2. The CDR3 here is CSVRQGQETQYF. In nucleotides, the CDR3 is TGCAGCGTTAGACAGGGACAAGAGACCCAGTACTTC.